This T cell receptor beta chain is drawn from a study of CD8+CD57+ T cells in acquired aplastic anemia. CDR3 size: 13 residues. The V and J ends lost 3 bases and 1 base respectively, with 7 bases between them. Note on this clonotype: The antigen is unknown.

Using genomic DNA as the template, TCR beta VDJ and CDR3 profiling was carried out. TCRdb used MiXCR to reprocess the reads, holding one entry per CDR3 protein. The sample shows 150,000 to 200,000 distinct CDR3 sequences, under 70% of them seen only once. General study points: Patients and controls were found to share twenty-nine CD8+ CDR3 sequences.

This TCR was sampled from a human donor with severe aplastic anemia or a healthy control (not recorded which). The sequenced material came from sorted CD4+, CD8+, or CD8+CD57+ T cells (not recorded which) from PBMCs. The V and J genes are TRBV12-3 or TRBV12-4 and TRBJ2-7; D is possibly TRBD2 (5 bases). The CDR3 spells CASSFAGSYEQYF. CDR3 nucleotides: TGTGCCAGCAGTTTTGCGGGTTCCTACGAGCAGTACTTC.